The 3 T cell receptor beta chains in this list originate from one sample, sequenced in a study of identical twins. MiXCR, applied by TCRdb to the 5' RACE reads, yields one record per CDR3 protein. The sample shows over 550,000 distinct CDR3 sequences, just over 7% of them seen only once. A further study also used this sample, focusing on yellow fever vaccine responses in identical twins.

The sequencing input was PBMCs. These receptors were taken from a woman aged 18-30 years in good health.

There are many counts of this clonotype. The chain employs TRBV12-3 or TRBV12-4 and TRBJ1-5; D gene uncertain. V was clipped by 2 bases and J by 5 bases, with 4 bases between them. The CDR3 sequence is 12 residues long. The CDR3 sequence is CASSLPDQPQHF. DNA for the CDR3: TGTGCCAGCAGTTTACCGGATCAGCCCCAGCATTTT.

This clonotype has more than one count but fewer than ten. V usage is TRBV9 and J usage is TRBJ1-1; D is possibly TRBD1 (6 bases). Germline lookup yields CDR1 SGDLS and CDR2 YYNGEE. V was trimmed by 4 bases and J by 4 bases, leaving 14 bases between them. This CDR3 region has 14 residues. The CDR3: CASSRYREGTEAFF. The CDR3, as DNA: TGTGCCAGCAGCAGATACAGGGAGGGCACTGAAGCTTTCTTT.

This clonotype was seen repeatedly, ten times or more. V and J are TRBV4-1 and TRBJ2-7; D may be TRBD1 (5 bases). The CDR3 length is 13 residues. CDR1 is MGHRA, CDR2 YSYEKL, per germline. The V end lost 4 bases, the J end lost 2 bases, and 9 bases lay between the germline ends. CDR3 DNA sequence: TGCGCCAGCAGCCTTGAACAGGCCTACGAGCAGTACTTC. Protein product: CASSLEQAYEQYF.